This T cell receptor beta chain was obtained from a study of T cell responses to AZD1222 COVID-19 vaccine. Some clones are missing from TCRdb's copy, which holds only in-frame ones; the method was immunoSEQ multiplex PCR. This sample has roughly 130,000 clones, with 70% to 90% found just once. With regard to this clone: Its antigen is not identified.

Broader study findings: Close to half of spike-specific TCRs reportedly recognize unmutated variant regions. Vaccine-related CD4 TCRs covered spike, predominating at 160-218 and 743-854.

Trimming at V came to 1 base and at J to 5 bases, leaving 7 bases not matched to a gene. The CDR3 has 15 amino acids. The germline V gene has CDR1 SQVTM and CDR2 ANQGSEA. The starting material was peripheral blood, obtained on day 0 of AZD1222 vaccination. This TCR derives from an adult in good health. The chain uses TRBV29-1 and TRBJ1-1; 10 nucleotides match TRBD1. CDR3 region: CSVEAGQGLGTEAFF. The CDR3 bases are TGCAGCGTTGAAGCGGGACAGGGGCTAGGGACTGAAGCTTTCTTT.